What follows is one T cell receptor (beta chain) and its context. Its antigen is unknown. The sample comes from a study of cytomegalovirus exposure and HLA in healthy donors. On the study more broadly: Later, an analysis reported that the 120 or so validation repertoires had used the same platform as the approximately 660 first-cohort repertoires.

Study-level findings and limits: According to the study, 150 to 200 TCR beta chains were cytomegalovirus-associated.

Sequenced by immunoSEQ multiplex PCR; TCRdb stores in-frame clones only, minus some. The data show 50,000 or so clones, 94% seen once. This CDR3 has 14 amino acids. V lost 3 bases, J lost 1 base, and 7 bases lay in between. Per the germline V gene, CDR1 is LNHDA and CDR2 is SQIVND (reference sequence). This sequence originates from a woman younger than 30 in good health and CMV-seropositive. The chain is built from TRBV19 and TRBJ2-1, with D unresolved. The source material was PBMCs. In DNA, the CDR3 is TGTGCCAGTAGTATTGGCTCTTCCTACAATGAGCAGTTCTTC. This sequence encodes CASSIGSSYNEQFF.